The clone carrying this TCR beta chain was seen only a few times. Primed by a sample-barcoded 5' primer and a J-beta primer mix, a second PCR proceeded for 7 to 11 cycles. TCRdb reanalysed the 5' RACE reads using MiXCR and keeps one entry per CDR3 protein. This sample has 800,000 to 950,000 distinct CDR3 sequences, with under 40% found just once. This CDR3 region has 15 residues. Germline values: CDR1 DFQATT, CDR2 SNEGSKA (reference sequence). V trimming: 4 bases; J trimming: 8 bases; junction bases outside the gene matches: 7. The sample belongs to a study of blood T cells in healthy people across ages.

Sequences were obtained from blood. The chain couples TRBV20-1 to TRBJ2-3; 15 nucleotides align to TRBD2. This clonotype was obtained from a young man in good health. CDR3 sequence: CSATGTSGGRSTQYF. Written as DNA, the CDR3 is TGCAGTGCTACCGGGACTAGCGGGGGGCGTTCTACGCAGTATTTT.